The rows below give T cell receptor beta chains drawn from one sample of a study of blood T cell repertoires in COVID-19. Produced via immunoSEQ multiplex PCR; TCRdb's table is partial and in-frame only. The sample carries roughly 200,000 clones, around 91% recorded once. What was sequenced was peripheral blood. These receptors were collected from a man aged 50 to 59 with acute or convalescent COVID-19. The CDR3 runs from the conserved cysteine through the conserved F or W. A D gene is named only where the DNA matches it firmly. The size of a clone is reported for some rows only, either as once, few or many, or as a class for expanded clones.

abundance | j_gene | v_gene | d_gene | CDR3aa | CDR3nt
- | TRBJ2-3 | TRBV19 | - | CASSIARFVQGMDTQYF | TGTGCCAGTAGTATAGCGCGGTTTGTACAGGGAATGGATACGCAGTATTTT
- | TRBJ1-4 | TRBV28 | TRBD1 | CASRRGQGGVEKLFF | TGTGCCAGCAGACGCGGACAGGGCGGAGTAGAAAAACTGTTTTTT
once | TRBJ1-6 | TRBV6-5 | TRBD1 | CASKKFDRANSPLHF | TGTGCCAGTAAGAAATTTGACAGGGCGAACTCACCCCTCCACTTT
- | TRBJ2-2 | TRBV9 | - | CASSVVQGNTGELFF | TGTGCCAGCAGCGTAGTTCAGGGGAACACCGGGGAGCTGTTTTTT
- | TRBJ1-1 | TRBV10-3 | - | CAISESLGDTEAFF | TGTGCCATCAGTGAGTCGCTGGGCGACACTGAAGCTTTCTTT
- | TRBJ2-3 | TRBV28 | - | CASSLGWLTSTDTQYF | TGTGCCAGCAGTCTCGGGTGGCTAACTAGCACAGATACGCAGTATTTT
- | TRBJ2-5 | TRBV10-3 | TRBD2 | CAISEGLAGKRETQYF | TGTGCCATCAGTGAGGGACTAGCGGGAAAAAGGGAGACCCAGTACTTC
- | TRBJ2-7 | TRBV6-5 | - | CATKRGAGEQYF | TGTGCCACCAAACGCGGGGCCGGCGAGCAGTACTTC
- | TRBJ1-3 | TRBV25-1 | - | CASSVGTGNTIYF | TGTGCCAGCAGTGTGGGCACTGGAAACACCATATATTTT
- | TRBJ2-3 | TRBV13 | - | CASSSSQDVRTDTQYF | TGTGCCAGCAGCTCTTCACAGGACGTTCGCACAGATACGCAGTATTTT
- | TRBJ1-2 | TRBV28 | TRBD1 | CASRETGTGGWGYTF | TGTGCCAGCAGAGAGACCGGGACAGGGGGCTGGGGCTACACCTTC
few | TRBJ2-2 | TRBV7-9 | - | CASSLFRGNTGELFF | TGTGCCAGCAGCTTGTTCAGGGGTAACACCGGGGAGCTGTTTTTT
- | TRBJ1-6 | TRBV11-2 | TRBD1 | CASTKTGPGDSPLHF | TGTGCCAGCACCAAGACAGGGCCGGGGGATTCACCCCTCCACTTT
few | TRBJ1-5 | TRBV6-5 | - | CASRQVPHQPQHF | TGTGCCAGCCGACAGGTACCACATCAGCCCCAGCATTTT